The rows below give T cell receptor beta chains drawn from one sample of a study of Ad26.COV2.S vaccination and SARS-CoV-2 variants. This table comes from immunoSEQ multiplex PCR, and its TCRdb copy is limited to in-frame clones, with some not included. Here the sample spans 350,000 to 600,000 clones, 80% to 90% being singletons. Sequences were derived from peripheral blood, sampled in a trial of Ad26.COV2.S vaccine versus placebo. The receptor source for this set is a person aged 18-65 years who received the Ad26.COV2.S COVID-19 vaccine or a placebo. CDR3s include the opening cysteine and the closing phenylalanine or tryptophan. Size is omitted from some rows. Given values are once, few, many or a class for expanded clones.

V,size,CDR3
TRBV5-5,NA,CASRLGGGGGIRSPLHF
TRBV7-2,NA,CASSSGGYLAKNIQYF
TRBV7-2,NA,CASSSGSGSTQYF
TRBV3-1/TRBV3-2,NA,CASSPLVGGSPLHF
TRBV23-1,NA,CASRNREGAEAFF
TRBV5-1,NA,CASRAAYEQYF
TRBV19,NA,CASKNAQGIANTGELFF
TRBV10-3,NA,CATGLAGGVAETQYF
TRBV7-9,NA,CASSQLENMGEQYF
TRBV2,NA,CASLSRALGGQYF
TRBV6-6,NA,CASSSSGSSQETQYF
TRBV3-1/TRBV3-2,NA,CASSQSHDEKLFF
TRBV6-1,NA,CASSDRLGTQYF
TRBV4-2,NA,CASSQAGPTDTQYF
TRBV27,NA,CASSSLTRGPYEQYF
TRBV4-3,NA,CASSQEGGSTDTQYF
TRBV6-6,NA,CASGSSGGSSYEQYF
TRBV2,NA,CASSRTGLEETQYF
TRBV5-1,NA,CASSLARGMGETQYF
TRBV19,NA,CAKALQRDSGRADTGELFF
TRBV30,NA,CAWRDFTDTQYF
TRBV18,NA,CASSLDRYYGYTF
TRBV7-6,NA,CASSQPGTVGHEQYF
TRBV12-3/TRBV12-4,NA,CASAGKRYNYTF
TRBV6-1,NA,CASSEAGTGANSPLHF
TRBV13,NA,CASSLGPTDSEKLFF
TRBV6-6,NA,CASSYQARTEAFF
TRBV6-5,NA,CASSYDFVAGGLQYF
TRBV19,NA,CASSIVWQGTGELFF
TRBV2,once,CATREGVTGELFF
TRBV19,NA,CASSIIAGVTYNEQFF
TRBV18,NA,CASSPLAVDRSRANVLTF
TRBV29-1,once,CSARGGRGDGSDTQYF